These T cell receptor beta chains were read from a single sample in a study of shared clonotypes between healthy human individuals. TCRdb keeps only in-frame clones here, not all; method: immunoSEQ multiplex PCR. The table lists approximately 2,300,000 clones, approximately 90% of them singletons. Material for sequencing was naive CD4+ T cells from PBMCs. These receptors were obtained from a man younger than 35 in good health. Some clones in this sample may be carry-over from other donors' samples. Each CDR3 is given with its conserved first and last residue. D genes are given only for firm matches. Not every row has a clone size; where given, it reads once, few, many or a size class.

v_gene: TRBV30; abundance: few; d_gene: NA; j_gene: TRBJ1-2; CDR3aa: CAWSVSGNYGYTF; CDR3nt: TGTGCCTGGAGTGTGTCAGGCAACTATGGCTACACCTTC
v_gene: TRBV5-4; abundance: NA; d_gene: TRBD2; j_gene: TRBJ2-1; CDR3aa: CASRPTSGSSYNEQFF; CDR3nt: TGTGCCAGCAGGCCCACTAGCGGGAGCTCCTACAATGAGCAGTTCTTC
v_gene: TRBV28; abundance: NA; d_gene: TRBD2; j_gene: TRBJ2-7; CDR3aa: CASSLRSTSGRGEQYF; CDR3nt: TGTGCCAGCAGTTTACGGTCGACTAGCGGGAGAGGCGAGCAGTACTTC
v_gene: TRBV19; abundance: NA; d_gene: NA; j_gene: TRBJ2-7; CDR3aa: CATRDRYEQYF; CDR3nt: TGTGCCACCAGGGACCGCTACGAGCAGTACTTC
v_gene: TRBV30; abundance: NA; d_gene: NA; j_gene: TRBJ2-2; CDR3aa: CAPLAGTVGELFF; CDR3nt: TGTGCTCCCCTCGCGGGGACCGTGGGGGAGCTGTTTTTT
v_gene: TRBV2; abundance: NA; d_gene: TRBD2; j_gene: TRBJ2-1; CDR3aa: CASSGLAGFHEQFF; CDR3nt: TGTGCCAGCAGTGGGCTAGCGGGTTTCCATGAGCAGTTCTTC
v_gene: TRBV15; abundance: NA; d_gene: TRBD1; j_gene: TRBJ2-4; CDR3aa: CATSRGQGAKNIQYF; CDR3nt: TGTGCCACCAGCAGAGGACAGGGTGCCAAAAACATTCAGTACTTC
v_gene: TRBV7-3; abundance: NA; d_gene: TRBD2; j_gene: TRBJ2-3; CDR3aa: CASSQYPSGSTDTQYF; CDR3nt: TGTGCCAGCAGCCAATACCCTAGCGGGAGCACAGATACGCAGTATTTT
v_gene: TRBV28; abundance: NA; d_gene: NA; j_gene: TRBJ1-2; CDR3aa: CASSADLGRDGYTF; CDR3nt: TGTGCCAGCAGTGCCGACTTGGGTCGGGATGGCTACACCTTC
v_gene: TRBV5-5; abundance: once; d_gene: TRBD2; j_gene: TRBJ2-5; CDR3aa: CASSLVAGETQYF; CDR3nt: TGTGCCAGCAGCCTTGTAGCGGGAGAGACCCAGTACTTC
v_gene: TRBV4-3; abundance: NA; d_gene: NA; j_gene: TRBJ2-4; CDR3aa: CASSQDFLGRSTKNIQYF; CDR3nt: TGCGCCAGCAGCCAAGATTTTCTAGGAAGGTCAACCAAAAACATTCAGTACTTC
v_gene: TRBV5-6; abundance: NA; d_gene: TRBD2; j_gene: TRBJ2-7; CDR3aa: CASSGGPFSGSGYEQYF; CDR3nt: TGTGCCAGCAGCGGAGGTCCGTTCAGCGGGAGTGGCTACGAGCAGTACTTC
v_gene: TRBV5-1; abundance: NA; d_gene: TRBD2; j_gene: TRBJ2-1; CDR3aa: CASSLEGGRTEQFF; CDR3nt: TGCGCCAGCAGCTTGGAAGGCGGGAGAACAGAGCAGTTCTTC
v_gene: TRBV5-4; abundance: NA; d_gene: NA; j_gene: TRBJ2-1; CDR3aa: CASSLGAGNEQFF; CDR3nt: TGTGCCAGCAGCTTGGGGGCAGGGAATGAGCAGTTCTTC
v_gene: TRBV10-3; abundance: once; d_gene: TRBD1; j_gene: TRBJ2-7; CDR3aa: CAISGDSFYGYEQYF; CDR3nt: TGTGCCATCAGTGGGGACAGTTTTTACGGCTACGAGCAGTACTTC
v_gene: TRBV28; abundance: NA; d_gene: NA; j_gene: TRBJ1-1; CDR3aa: CASSFGGTGRDTEAFF; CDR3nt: TGTGCCAGCAGTTTTGGTGGCACAGGACGGGACACTGAAGCTTTCTTT
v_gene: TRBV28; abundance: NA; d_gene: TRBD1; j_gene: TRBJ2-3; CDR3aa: CASSSSTGGRISRTDTQYF; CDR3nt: TGTGCCAGCAGTTCAAGTACAGGGGGACGCATTAGTCGAACAGATACGCAGTATTTT
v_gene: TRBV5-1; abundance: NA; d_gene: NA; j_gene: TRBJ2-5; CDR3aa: CASSFEDGFLGTQYF; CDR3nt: TGCGCCAGCAGCTTCGAGGACGGATTTCTCGGGACCCAGTACTTC
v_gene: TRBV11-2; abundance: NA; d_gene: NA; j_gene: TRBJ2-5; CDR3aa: CASRALGGEETQYF; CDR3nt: TGTGCCAGCAGAGCACTAGGGGGGGAGGAGACCCAGTACTTC
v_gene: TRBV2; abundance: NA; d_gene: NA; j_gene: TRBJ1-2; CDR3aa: CASSEWTVGLGYTF; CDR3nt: TGTGCCAGCAGTGAATGGACAGTGGGCCTTGGCTACACCTTC
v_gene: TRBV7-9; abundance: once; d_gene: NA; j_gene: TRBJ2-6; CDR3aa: CASSLGQTSGANVLTF; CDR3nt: TGTGCCAGCAGCTTAGGACAGACCTCTGGGGCCAACGTCCTGACTTTC
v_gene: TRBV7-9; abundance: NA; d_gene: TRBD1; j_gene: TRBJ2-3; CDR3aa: CASSDTGVNTDTQYF; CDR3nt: TGTGCCAGCAGCGATACAGGGGTCAACACAGATACGCAGTATTTT
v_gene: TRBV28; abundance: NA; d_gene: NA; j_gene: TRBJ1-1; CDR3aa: CASSFSDKLEAFF; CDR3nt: TGTGCCAGCAGTTTTTCCGACAAACTCGAAGCTTTCTTT